This record covers a single T cell receptor (beta chain). Antigen specificity is unknown. Germline assignment: CDR1 SGHNT and CDR2 YENEEA. The CDR3 covers 14 residues. V was pared by 3 bases and J by 0 bases, with 6 bases between. Here immunoSEQ multiplex PCR was the method, and the copy in TCRdb shows in-frame clones only, minus some. The profile shows 150,000 to 200,000 clones, 85% to 95% of them singletons. The data are from a study of T cell responses to AZD1222 COVID-19 vaccine. Overall study findings and caveats: Seropositive AZD1222 recipients at baseline numbered only five or six.

This chain connects TRBV11-3 to TRBJ1-3, with D tentatively TRBD1 (5 bases). The source is an adult in good health. The sample consisted of peripheral blood, taken on day 0 of AZD1222 vaccination. CDR3 loop: CASSFQGSGNTIYF. As DNA, the CDR3 is TGTGCCAGCAGCTTTCAGGGCTCTGGAAACACCATATATTTT.